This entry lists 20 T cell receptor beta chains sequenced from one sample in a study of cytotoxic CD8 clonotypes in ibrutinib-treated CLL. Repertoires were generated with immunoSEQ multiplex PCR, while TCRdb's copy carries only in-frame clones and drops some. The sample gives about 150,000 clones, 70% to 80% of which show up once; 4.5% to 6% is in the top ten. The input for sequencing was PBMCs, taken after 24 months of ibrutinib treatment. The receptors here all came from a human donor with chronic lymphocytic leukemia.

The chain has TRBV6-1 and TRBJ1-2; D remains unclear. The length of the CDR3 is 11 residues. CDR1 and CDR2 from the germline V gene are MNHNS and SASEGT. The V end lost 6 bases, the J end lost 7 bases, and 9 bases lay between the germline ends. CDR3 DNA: TGTGCCAGCAGCTTGGGCCTTGGCTACACCTTC. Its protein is CASSLGLGYTF.

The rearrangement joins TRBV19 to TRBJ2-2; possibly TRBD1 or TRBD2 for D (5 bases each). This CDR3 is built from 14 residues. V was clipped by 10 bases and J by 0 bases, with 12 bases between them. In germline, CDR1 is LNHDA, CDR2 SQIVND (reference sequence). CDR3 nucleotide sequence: TGTGCCATCAGGGCCGGGACGAACACCGGGGAGCTGTTTTTT. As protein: CAIRAGTNTGELFF.

The DNA of the CDR3 is TGTGCCAGCCAGGGGACAGACTACGAGCAGTACTTC. Protein: CASQGTDYEQYF. The V call is TRBV7-9, the J call TRBJ2-7; 7 nucleotides line up with TRBD1. CDR3 length: 12 amino acids. V lost 8 bases, J lost 3 bases, and 4 bases stayed unmatched. CDR1 is SEHNR and CDR2 is FQNEAQ in the germline V gene (reference sequence).

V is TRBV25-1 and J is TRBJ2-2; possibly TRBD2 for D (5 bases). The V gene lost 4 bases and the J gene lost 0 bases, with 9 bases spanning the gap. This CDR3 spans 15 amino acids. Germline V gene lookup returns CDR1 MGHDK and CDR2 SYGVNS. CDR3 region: CASSAGIPNTGELFF. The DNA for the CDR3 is TGTGCCAGCAGTGCGGGGATTCCGAACACCGGGGAGCTGTTTTTT.

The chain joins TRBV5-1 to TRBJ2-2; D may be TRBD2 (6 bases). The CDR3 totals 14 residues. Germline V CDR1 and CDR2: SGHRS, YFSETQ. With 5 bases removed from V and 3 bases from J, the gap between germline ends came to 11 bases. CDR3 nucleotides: TGCGCCAGCAGGTGGGGGGACTACACCGGGGAGCTGTTTTTT. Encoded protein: CASRWGDYTGELFF.

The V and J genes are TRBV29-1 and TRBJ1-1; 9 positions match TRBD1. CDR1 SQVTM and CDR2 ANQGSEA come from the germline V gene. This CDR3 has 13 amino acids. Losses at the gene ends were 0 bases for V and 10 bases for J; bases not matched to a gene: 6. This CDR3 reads CSVEDRTGDGAFF. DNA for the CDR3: TGCAGCGTTGAAGATCGGACAGGGGATGGAGCTTTCTTT.

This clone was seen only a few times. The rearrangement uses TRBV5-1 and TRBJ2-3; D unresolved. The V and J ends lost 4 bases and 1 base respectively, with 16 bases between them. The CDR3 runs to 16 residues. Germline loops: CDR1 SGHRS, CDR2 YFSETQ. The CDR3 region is CASSAGYRGGTDTQYF. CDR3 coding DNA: TGCGCCAGCAGCGCCGGATACAGAGGAGGCACAGATACGCAGTATTTT.

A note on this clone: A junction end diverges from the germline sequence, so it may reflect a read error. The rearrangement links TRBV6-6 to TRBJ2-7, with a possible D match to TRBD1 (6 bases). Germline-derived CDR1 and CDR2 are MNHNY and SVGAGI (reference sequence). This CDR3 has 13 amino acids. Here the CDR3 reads CASSPRQVAEHYF. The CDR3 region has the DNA TGTGCCAGCAGTCCCCGACAGGTAGCCGAGCATTACTTC.

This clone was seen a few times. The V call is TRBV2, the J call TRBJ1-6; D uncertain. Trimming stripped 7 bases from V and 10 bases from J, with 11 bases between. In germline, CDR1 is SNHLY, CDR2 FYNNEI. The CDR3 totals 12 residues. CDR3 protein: CASTGLGSPLHF. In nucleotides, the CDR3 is TGTGCCAGCACCGGGTTAGGCTCACCCCTCCACTTT.

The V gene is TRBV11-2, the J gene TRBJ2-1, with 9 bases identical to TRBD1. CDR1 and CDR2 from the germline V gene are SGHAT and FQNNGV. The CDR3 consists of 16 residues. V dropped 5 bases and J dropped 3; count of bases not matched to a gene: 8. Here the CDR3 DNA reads TGTGCCAGCAGCCTTTCTCCGGGACAGGGCTACAATGAGCAGTTCTTC. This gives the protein CASSLSPGQGYNEQFF.

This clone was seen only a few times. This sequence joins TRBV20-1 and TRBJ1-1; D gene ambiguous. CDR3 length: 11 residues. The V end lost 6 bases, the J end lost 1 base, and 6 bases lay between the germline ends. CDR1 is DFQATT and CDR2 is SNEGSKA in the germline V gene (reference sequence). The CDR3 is CSALGNTEAFF. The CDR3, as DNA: TGCAGTGCCCTAGGGAACACTGAAGCTTTCTTT.

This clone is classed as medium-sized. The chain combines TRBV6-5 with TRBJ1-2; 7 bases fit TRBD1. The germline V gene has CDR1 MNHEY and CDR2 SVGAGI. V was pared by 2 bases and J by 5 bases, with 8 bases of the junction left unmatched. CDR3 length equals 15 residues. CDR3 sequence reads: CASSYPGTAFYGYTF. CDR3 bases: TGTGCCAGCAGTTACCCCGGGACAGCGTTTTATGGCTACACCTTC.

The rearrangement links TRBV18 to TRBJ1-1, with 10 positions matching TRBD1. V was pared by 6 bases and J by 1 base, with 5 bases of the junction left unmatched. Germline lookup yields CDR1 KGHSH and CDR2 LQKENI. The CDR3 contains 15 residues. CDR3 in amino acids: CASSPTGGANTEAFF. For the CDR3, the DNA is TGTGCCAGCTCTCCGACAGGGGGCGCGAACACTGAAGCTTTCTTT.

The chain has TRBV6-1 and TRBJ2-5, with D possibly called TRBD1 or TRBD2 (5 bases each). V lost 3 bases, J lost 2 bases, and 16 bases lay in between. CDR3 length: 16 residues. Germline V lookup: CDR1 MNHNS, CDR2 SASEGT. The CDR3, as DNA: TGTGCCAGCAGTGATGGGGACCGCCCGCAACAAGAGACCCAGTACTTC. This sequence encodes CASSDGDRPQQETQYF.

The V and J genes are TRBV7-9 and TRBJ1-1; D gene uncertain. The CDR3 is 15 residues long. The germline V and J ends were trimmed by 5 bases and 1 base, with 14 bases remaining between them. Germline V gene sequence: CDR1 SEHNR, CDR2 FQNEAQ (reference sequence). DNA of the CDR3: TGTGCCAGCAGCCCACCTGGGATGTCGAACACTGAAGCTTTCTTT. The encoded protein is CASSPPGMSNTEAFF.

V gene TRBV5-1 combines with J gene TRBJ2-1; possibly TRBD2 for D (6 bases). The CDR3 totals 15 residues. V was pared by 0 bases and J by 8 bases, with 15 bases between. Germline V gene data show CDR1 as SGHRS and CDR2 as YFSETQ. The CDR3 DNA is TGCGCCAGCAGCTTGGACGGACTACGCGGCTATGAGCAGTTCTTC. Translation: CASSLDGLRGYEQFF.

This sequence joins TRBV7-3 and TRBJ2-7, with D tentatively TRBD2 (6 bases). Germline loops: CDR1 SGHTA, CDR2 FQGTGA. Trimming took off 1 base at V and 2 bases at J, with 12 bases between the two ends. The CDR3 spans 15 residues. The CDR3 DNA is TGTGCCAGCAGCTTAAGCGGGGCGGGCCCCTACGAGCAGTACTTC. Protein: CASSLSGAGPYEQYF.

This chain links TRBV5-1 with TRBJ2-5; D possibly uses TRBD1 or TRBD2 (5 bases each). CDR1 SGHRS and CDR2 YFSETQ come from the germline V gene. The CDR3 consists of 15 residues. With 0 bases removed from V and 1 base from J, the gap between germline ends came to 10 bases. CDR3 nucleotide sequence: TGCGCCAGCAGCTTGGTCCCGGGGCCCCAAGAGACCCAGTACTTC. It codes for CASSLVPGPQETQYF.

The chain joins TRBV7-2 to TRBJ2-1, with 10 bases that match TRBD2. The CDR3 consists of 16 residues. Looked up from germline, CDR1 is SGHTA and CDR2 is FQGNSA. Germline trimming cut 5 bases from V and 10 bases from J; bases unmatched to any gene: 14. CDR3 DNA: TGTGCCAGCAGCAAAACCGCTAGCGGGAGTTGGGGCGAGCAGTTCTTC. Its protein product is CASSKTASGSWGEQFF.

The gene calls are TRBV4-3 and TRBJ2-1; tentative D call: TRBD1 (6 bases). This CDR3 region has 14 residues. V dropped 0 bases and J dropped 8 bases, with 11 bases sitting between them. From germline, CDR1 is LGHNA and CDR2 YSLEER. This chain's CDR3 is CASSQEVRGDEQFF. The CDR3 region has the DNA TGCGCCAGCAGCCAAGAGGTCAGGGGTGATGAGCAGTTCTTC.